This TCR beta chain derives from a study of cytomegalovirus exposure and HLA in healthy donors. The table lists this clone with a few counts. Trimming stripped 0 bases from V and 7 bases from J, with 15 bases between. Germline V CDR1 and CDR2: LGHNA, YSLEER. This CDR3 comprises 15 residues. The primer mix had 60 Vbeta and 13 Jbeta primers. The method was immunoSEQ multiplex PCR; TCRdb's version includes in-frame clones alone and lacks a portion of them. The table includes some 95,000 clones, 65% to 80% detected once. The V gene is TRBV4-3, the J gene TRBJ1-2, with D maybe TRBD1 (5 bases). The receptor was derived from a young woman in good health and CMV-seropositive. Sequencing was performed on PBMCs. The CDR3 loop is CASSQEPGGIGGYTF. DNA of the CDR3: TGCGCCAGCAGCCAAGAACCGGGGGGTATAGGTGGCTACACCTTC.